This T cell receptor beta chain was captured by sequencing in a study of glioma-infiltrating T cells after dendritic cell vaccination. Germline CDR1 ENHRY, CDR2 SYGVKD. Trimming removed 10 bases from V and 2 bases from J, with 17 bases in between. This CDR3 is 14 amino acids long. Fresh-frozen tumor tissue and more than two years of survival data were available for all. Only in-frame clones appear in the TCRdb table, and some are missing; sequencing was by immunoSEQ multiplex PCR. The sample lists roughly 100,000 clones, roughly 79% occurring once. The rearrangement uses TRBV10-3 and TRBJ2-5; tentatively, D is TRBD2 (6 bases). This TCR was recovered from a human donor with glioblastoma. Here the sequenced sample was blood, taken before dendritic cell vaccination. The CDR3 region is CASGVGREQETQYF. CDR3 in DNA: TGTGCCAGCGGGGTAGGGCGCGAACAAGAGACCCAGTACTTC.